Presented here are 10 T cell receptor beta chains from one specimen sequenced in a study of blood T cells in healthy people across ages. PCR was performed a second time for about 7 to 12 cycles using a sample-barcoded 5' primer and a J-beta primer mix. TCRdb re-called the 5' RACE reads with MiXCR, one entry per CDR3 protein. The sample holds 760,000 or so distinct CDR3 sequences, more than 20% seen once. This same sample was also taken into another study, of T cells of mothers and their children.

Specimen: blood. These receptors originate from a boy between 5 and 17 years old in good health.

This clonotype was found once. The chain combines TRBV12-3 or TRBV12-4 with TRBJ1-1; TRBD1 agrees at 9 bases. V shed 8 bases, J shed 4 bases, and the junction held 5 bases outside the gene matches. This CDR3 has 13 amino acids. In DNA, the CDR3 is TGTGCCAGCGGGGGACAGGGTGGCACTGAAGCTTTCTTT. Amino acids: CASGGQGGTEAFF.

CDR3 sequence reads: CASRIAEFYNEQFF. The CDR3 DNA is TGTGCCAGCAGAATAGCGGAGTTCTACAATGAGCAGTTCTTC. The genes are TRBV11-2 and TRBJ2-1; weak D call: TRBD2 (6 bases). The CDR3 spans 14 residues. Trimming removed 6 bases from V and 3 bases from J, with 12 bases in between. Germline values: CDR1 SGHAT, CDR2 FQNNGV.

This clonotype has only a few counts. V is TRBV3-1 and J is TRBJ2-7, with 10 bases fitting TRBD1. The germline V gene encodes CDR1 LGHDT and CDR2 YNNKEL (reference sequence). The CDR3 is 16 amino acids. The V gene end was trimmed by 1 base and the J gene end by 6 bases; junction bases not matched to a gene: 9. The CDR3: CASSQGVPGTGVEQYF. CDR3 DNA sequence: TGTGCCAGCAGCCAAGGGGTACCCGGGACAGGGGTCGAGCAGTACTTC.

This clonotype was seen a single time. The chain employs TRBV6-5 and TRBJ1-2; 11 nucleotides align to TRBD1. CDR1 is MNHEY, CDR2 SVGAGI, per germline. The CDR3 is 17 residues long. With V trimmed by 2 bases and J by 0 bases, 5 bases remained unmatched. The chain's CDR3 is CASSYGTGGSTNYGYTF. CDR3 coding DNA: TGTGCCAGCAGTTACGGGACAGGGGGATCGACTAACTATGGCTACACCTTC.

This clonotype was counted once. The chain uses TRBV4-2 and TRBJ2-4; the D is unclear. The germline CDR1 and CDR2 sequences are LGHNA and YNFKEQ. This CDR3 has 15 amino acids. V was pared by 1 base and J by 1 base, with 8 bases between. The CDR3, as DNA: TGTGCCAGCAGCCAAGCGTTTGGGGCCAAAAACATTCAGTACTTC. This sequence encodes CASSQAFGAKNIQYF.

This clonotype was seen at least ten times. CDR3 DNA: TGTGCCAGCAGCCTCGTGGGGGATGAAAAACTGTTTTTT. Protein product: CASSLVGDEKLFF. The chain joins TRBV12-3 or TRBV12-4 to TRBJ1-4; possibly TRBD1 for D (5 bases). The V gene lost 6 bases and the J gene lost 6 bases, with 11 bases spanning the gap. This CDR3 is 13 amino acids long.

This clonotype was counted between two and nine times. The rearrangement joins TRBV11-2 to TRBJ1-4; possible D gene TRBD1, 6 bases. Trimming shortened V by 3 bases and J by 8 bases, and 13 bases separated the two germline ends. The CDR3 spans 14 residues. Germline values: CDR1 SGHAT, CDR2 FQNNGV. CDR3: CASSFGTKSEKLFF. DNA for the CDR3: TGTGCCAGCAGCTTCGGGACAAAAAGCGAAAAACTGTTTTTT.

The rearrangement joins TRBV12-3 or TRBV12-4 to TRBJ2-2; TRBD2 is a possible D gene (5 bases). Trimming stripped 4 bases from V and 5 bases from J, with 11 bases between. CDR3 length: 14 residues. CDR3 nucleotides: TGTGCCAGCAGTTCTTTGAGGGAGACCGGGGAGCTGTTTTTT. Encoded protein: CASSSLRETGELFF.

The CDR3 DNA reads as TGCAGCGTTGATTTTCAGGGAGTGGGCACTGAAGCTTTCTTT. Residues: CSVDFQGVGTEAFF. The chain uses TRBV29-1 and TRBJ1-1; TRBD1 might be the D (5 bases). Trimming left V 3 bases short and J 4 bases short, with 15 bases between. Germline V CDR1 and CDR2: SQVTM, ANQGSEA. The CDR3 is 14 amino acids.

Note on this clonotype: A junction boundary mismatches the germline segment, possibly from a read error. The CDR3 nucleotides are TGTGCCTCAACCGGGGCGAGCAGCAACACTGGGGAGCTGTTTTTT. Encoded protein: CASTGASSNTGELFF. V gene TRBV9 combines with J gene TRBJ2-2; the D call may be TRBD1 or TRBD2 (5 bases each). The V gene's germline CDR1 is SGDLS and CDR2 YYNGEE. The CDR3 has 15 residues.